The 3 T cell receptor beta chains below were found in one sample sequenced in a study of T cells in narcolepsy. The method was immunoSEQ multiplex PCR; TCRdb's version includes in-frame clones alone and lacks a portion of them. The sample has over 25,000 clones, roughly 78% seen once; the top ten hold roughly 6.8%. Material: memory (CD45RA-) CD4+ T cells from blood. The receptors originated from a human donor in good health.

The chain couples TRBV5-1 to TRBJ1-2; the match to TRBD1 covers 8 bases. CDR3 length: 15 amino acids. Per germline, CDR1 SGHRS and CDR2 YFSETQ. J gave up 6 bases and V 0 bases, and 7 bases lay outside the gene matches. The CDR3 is CASSLDAGGANGYTF. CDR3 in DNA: TGCGCCAGCAGCTTGGACGCAGGGGGCGCGAATGGCTACACCTTC. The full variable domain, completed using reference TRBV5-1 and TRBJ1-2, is KAGVTQTPRYLIKTRGQQVTLSCSPISGHRSVSWYQQTPGQGLQFLFEYFSETQRNKGNFPGRFSGRQFSNSRSEMNVSTLELGDSALYLCASSLDAGGANGYTFGSGTRLTVV.

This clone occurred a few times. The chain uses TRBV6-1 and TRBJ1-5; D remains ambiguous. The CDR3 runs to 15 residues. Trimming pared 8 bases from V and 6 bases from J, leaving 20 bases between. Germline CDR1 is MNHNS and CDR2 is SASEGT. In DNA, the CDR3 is TGTGCCAGCCAGTGGGAGGGTTGGTCGGGTCAGCCCCAGCATTTT. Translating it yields CASQWEGWSGQPQHF.

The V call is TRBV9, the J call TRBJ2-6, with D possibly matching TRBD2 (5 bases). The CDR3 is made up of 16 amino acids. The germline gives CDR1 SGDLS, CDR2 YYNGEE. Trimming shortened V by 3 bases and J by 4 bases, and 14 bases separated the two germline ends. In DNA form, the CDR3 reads TGTGCCAGCAGCGGATCTCGGAGGCGCGGGGCCAACGTCCTGACTTTC. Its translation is CASSGSRRRGANVLTF.